These 3 T cell receptor beta chains were sequenced from one sample in a study of T cell responses to AZD1222 COVID-19 vaccine. TCRdb keeps only in-frame clones here, not all; method: immunoSEQ multiplex PCR. The sample includes around 200,000 clones, about 86% seen only once; the top ten take approximately 0.5%. Sequences were derived from peripheral blood, sampled on day 0 of AZD1222 vaccination. These receptors were collected from an adult in good health.

Concerning this clone: The sample holds other DNA sequences that translate to the same CDR3. The rearrangement links TRBV7-6 to TRBJ2-5; no definite D call. Germline CDR1 SGHVS, CDR2 FNYEAQ. The CDR3 is 11 residues long. V lost 3 bases and J lost 3, with 2 bases in between. The CDR3 reads CASSLKETQYF. CDR3 bases: TGTGCCAGCAGCTTGAAAGAGACCCAGTACTTC.

V usage is TRBV7-9 and J usage is TRBJ1-2; no clear D. The CDR3 consists of 12 residues. Trimming shortened V by 5 bases and J by 7 bases, and 11 bases separated the two germline ends. Germline CDR1 SEHNR, CDR2 FQNEAQ (reference sequence). This CDR3 reads CASSNLGLGYTF. DNA of the CDR3: TGTGCCAGCAGCAATCTCGGGCTTGGCTACACCTTC.

A single count supports this clone. The V call is TRBV3-1 (or the pseudogene TRBV3-2), the J call TRBJ1-6, with D unresolved. Germline V gives CDR1 LGHDT, CDR2 YNNKEL (reference sequence). The CDR3 has 14 amino acids. The V end was cut by 7 bases, the J end by 5 bases, with 12 bases between. The CDR3 loop is CASNSGLNNSPLHF. The CDR3 DNA reads TGTGCCAGCAACTCGGGCCTCAATAATTCACCCCTCCACTTT.